Following are 30 T cell receptor beta chains from one sample sequenced in a study of cytotoxic CD8 clonotypes in ibrutinib-treated CLL. The protocol was immunoSEQ multiplex PCR, while the TCRdb copy is restricted to in-frame clones and leaves out a portion. The table has around 160,000 clones, about 88% seen once. The sequences come from PBMCs, collected at disease progression, from a patient treated with ibrutinib. These receptors were obtained from a human donor with chronic lymphocytic leukemia.

This clone was observed many times. The chain has TRBV19 and TRBJ1-5; D ambiguous. The CDR3 has 12 amino acids. The V gene's germline CDR1 is LNHDA and CDR2 SQIVND (reference sequence). The ends were cut back, 7 bases at V and 3 bases at J, with 7 bases in the middle. Written as DNA, the CDR3 is TGTGCCAGTACGCGGACCAATCAGCCCCAGCATTTT. Encoded protein: CASTRTNQPQHF.

This clone appeared a few times. The J gene is TRBJ2-7, the V gene TRBV4-1; TRBD1 agrees at 7 bases. The V gene's germline CDR1 is MGHRA and CDR2 YSYEKL. Losses at the gene ends were 0 bases for V and 2 bases for J; bases not matched to a gene: 4. This CDR3 is 15 amino acids long. CDR3 protein: CASSQETGVPYEQYF. DNA for the CDR3: TGCGCCAGCAGCCAAGAAACAGGGGTACCCTACGAGCAGTACTTC.

The chain couples TRBV10-3 to TRBJ2-5, with a tentative D call TRBD1 (7 bases). Germline lookup yields CDR1 ENHRY and CDR2 SYGVKD. V shed 6 bases and J shed 1 base, with 15 bases lying between them. The CDR3 is 15 residues long. The CDR3: CAIRGGQNPQETQYF. The CDR3 DNA reads TGTGCCATCAGGGGGGGACAGAACCCCCAAGAGACCCAGTACTTC.

This clone has a handful of counts. The V and J genes are TRBV19 and TRBJ1-3, with D hard to call. Germline values: CDR1 LNHDA, CDR2 SQIVND (reference sequence). With 4 bases removed from V and 1 base from J, the gap between germline ends came to 5 bases. The CDR3 covers 13 residues. The CDR3 region is CASSTGSGNTIYF. The CDR3 DNA sequence: TGTGCCAGTAGTACAGGTTCTGGAAACACCATATATTTT.

This clone was detected once. The V and J genes are TRBV12-2 and TRBJ1-5; the D call in the table, TRBD1, was not verified against the DNA. TRBV12-2 is a known pseudogene. The CDR3 length is 17 residues. CDR3 nucleotide sequence: TGTGCAAGTCGCGTAACGTGGACAGGACCGAGCAATCAGCCCCAGCATTTT. As protein: CASRVTWTGPSNQPQHF.

V usage is TRBV5-1 and J usage is TRBJ2-3, with D perhaps matching TRBD1 (6 bases). The CDR3 runs 14 residues. With 4 bases removed from V and 3 bases from J, the gap between germline ends came to 12 bases. CDR1 and CDR2 (germline): SGHRS, YFSETQ. The CDR3 here is CASSQQTGTDTQYF. The CDR3 DNA reads as TGCGCCAGCAGCCAACAGACAGGTACAGATACGCAGTATTTT.

This chain links TRBV9 with TRBJ1-6, with D perhaps TRBD1 (6 bases). The CDR3 runs to 16 residues. V lost 5 bases and J 7 bases, leaving 19 bases between the germline ends. Germline values: CDR1 SGDLS, CDR2 YYNGEE. The CDR3 sequence: CASSKLTGFGNSPLHF. The CDR3 nucleotides read TGTGCCAGCAGTAAGCTAACAGGGTTCGGCAATTCACCCCTCCACTTT.

This clone came up once. The chain joins TRBV10-3 to TRBJ2-1, with 12 bases identical to TRBD2. This CDR3 is 17 amino acids long. The V gene's germline CDR1 is ENHRY and CDR2 SYGVKD. The J segment lost 3 bases and the V segment lost 9 bases, leaving 12 bases of the junction unmatched. The CDR3 region is CAISPGLAGSLYNEQFF. The CDR3 DNA follows: TGTGCCATTTCCCCAGGACTAGCGGGAAGCCTCTACAATGAGCAGTTCTTC.

V is TRBV29-1 and J is TRBJ1-2; maybe TRBD1 (5 bases). Germline V lookup: CDR1 SQVTM, CDR2 ANQGSEA. V lost 8 bases and J lost 1, with 14 bases in between. The CDR3 runs 13 residues. The CDR3 reads CSSDRVDNYGYTF. The DNA of the CDR3 is TGCAGCTCCGACAGAGTTGATAACTATGGCTACACCTTC.

The rearrangement links TRBV6-6 to TRBJ2-3; 10 bases are a match to TRBD2. The CDR3 has 15 amino acids. The J segment lost 6 bases and the V segment lost 6 bases, leaving 9 bases of the junction unmatched. Per the germline V gene, CDR1 is MNHNY and CDR2 is SVGAGI (reference sequence). CDR3 DNA sequence: TGTGCCAGCAGCGATCCTAGCGGGAGCTTTGATACGCAGTATTTT. Translation gives CASSDPSGSFDTQYF.

The chain links TRBV6-5 to TRBJ2-1; the match to TRBD1 covers 8 bases. From germline, CDR1 is MNHEY and CDR2 SVGAGI. The V gene end was trimmed by 9 bases and the J gene end by 6 bases; junction bases not matched to a gene: 4. The CDR3 spans 12 residues. This CDR3 is CASMDRVNEQFF. DNA of the CDR3: TGTGCCAGTATGGACAGGGTCAATGAGCAGTTCTTC.

The DNA for the CDR3 is TGTGCCAGCAGTTCGATAGGACTAGCGAGGGGAGGTGAGCAGTTCTTC. It specifies CASSSIGLARGGEQFF. V gene TRBV28 combines with J gene TRBJ2-1, with 9 positions matching TRBD2. This CDR3 comprises 16 residues. CDR1 and CDR2 from the germline V gene are MDHEN and SYDVKM. J gave up 9 bases and V 4 bases, and 13 bases lay outside the gene matches.

This rearrangement joins TRBV7-3 to TRBJ2-1; D is ambiguous. This CDR3 is 15 amino acids long. CDR1 and CDR2 (germline): SGHTA, FQGTGA. The V end was cut by 4 bases, the J end by 0 bases, with 10 bases between. The DNA for the CDR3 is TGTGCCAGCAGCTCCTCCCCTAGCTCCTACAATGAGCAGTTCTTC. As protein: CASSSSPSSYNEQFF. Supplemented by reference TRBV7-3 and TRBJ2-1, the full variable domain reads GAGVSQTPSNKVTEKGKYVELRCDPISGHTALYWYRQSLGQGPEFLIYFQGTGAADDSGLPNDRFFAVRPEGSVSTLKIQRTERGDSAVYLCASSSSPSSYNEQFFGPGTRLTVL.

This rearrangement joins TRBV6-1 to TRBJ1-2; D remains unclear. V dropped 2 bases and J dropped 4 bases, with 8 bases sitting between them. This CDR3 has 13 amino acids. The germline V gene has CDR1 MNHNS and CDR2 SASEGT. This chain's CDR3 is CASSEQETYGYTF. DNA for the CDR3: TGTGCCAGCAGTGAACAGGAGACCTATGGCTACACCTTC.

The V call is TRBV19, the J call TRBJ2-1; perhaps TRBD2 as D (6 bases). V lost 10 bases and J 6 bases, leaving 19 bases between the germline ends. Germline lookup yields CDR1 LNHDA and CDR2 SQIVND (reference sequence). The CDR3 consists of 14 residues. CDR3 sequence reads: CAIGRSGVSNEQFF. The CDR3 nucleotides read TGTGCCATAGGGAGGTCCGGGGTTTCCAATGAGCAGTTCTTC. The variable domain in full, with the rest retrieved from reference TRBV19 and TRBJ2-1, is DGGITQSPKYLFRKEGQNVTLSCEQNLNHDAMYWYRQDPGQGLRLIYYSQIVNDFQKGDIAEGYSVSREKKESFPLTVTSAQKNPTAFYLCAIGRSGVSNEQFFGPGTRLTVL.

V and J are TRBV6-6 and TRBJ2-3; TRBD2 matches at 13 bases. This CDR3 spans 16 amino acids. J was trimmed by 1 base and V by 6 bases; bases with no gene match: 4. CDR1 is MNHNY, CDR2 SVGAGI, per germline (reference sequence). CDR3 nucleotide sequence: TGTGCCAGCAGGACTAGCGGGAGGCACCGCACAGATACGCAGTATTTT. This sequence encodes CASRTSGRHRTDTQYF.

The chain uses TRBV29-1 and TRBJ2-2; TRBD1 agrees at 8 bases. CDR3 length: 16 residues. Germline lookup yields CDR1 SQVTM and CDR2 ANQGSEA. Losses at the gene ends were 5 bases for V and 2 bases for J; bases not matched to a gene: 10. The CDR3 DNA is TGCAGCGTTCCTAGGGGCGGACAGGGAAACACCGGGGAGCTGTTTTTT. Encoded protein: CSVPRGGQGNTGELFF.

This clone was detected only once. This rearrangement joins TRBV29-1 to TRBJ2-6, with 7 nucleotides matching TRBD1. From germline, CDR1 is SQVTM and CDR2 ANQGSEA. The CDR3 is 15 residues long. The ends lost 1 base at V and 1 base at J; junction bases unmatched: 1. CDR3 sequence: CSVEAQGSGANVLTF. CDR3 nucleotide sequence: TGCAGCGTTGAAGCACAGGGGTCTGGGGCCAACGTCCTGACTTTC.

This clone was detected only once. V and J are TRBV5-1 and TRBJ2-5, with 9 bases fitting TRBD1. Trimming took 4 bases from V and 3 from J; bases not matched to a gene: 7. The CDR3 spans 15 residues. CDR1 is SGHRS, CDR2 YFSETQ, per germline. Here the CDR3 DNA reads TGCGCCAGCAGCCCCGCGGGACAGGGAGAAGAGACCCAGTACTTC. Amino acids: CASSPAGQGEETQYF.

This chain uses TRBV6-5 with TRBJ1-2; D not resolved. Germline CDR1 reads MNHEY; CDR2 reads SVGAGI. There are 14 residues in the CDR3. Trimming took off 2 bases at V and 1 base at J, with 8 bases between the two ends. Here the CDR3 reads CASSYRDINYGYTF. CDR3 coding DNA: TGTGCCAGCAGTTACCGGGATATTAACTATGGCTACACCTTC.

This chain links TRBV2 with TRBJ1-1; D uncertain. The CDR3 has 14 amino acids. Germline values: CDR1 SNHLY, CDR2 FYNNEI. With 10 bases removed from V and 3 bases from J, the gap between germline ends came to 18 bases. CDR3 sequence (DNA): TGTGCCACCTGTTGGAGTCAGGCGGACACTGAAGCTTTCTTT. Encoded protein: CATCWSQADTEAFF. Variable domain in full (rest from reference TRBV2 and TRBJ1-1): EPEVTQTPSHQVTQMGQEVILRCVPISNHLYFYWYRQILGQKVEFLVSFYNNEISEKSEIFDDQFSVERPDGSNFTLKIRSTKLEDSAMYFCATCWSQADTEAFFGQGTRLTVV.

The CDR3 loop reads CASSLDRAGRLAGDQETQYF. In DNA, the CDR3 is TGTGCCAGCAGCTTAGATAGGGCGGGGCGACTAGCGGGAGATCAAGAGACCCAGTACTTC. This chain joins TRBV11-2 and TRBJ2-5, with 12 bases aligning to TRBD2. In germline, CDR1 is SGHAT, CDR2 FQNNGV. J was trimmed by 2 bases and V by 0 bases; bases with no gene match: 13. The CDR3 is 20 residues long.

The chain employs TRBV28 and TRBJ2-3; possible D gene TRBD2, 6 bases. V shed 7 bases and J shed 2 bases, with 16 bases lying between them. Germline V CDR1 and CDR2: MDHEN, SYDVKM. This CDR3 has 15 amino acids. CDR3 in amino acids: CASTSRGTDTDTQYF. The DNA of the CDR3 is TGTGCCAGCACCTCGCGAGGGACTGACACAGATACGCAGTATTTT.

V usage is TRBV6-1 and J usage is TRBJ2-3; D not certain. V was pared by 5 bases and J by 0 bases, with 12 bases between. Per the germline V gene, CDR1 is MNHNS and CDR2 is SASEGT. The CDR3 length is 15 residues. CDR3 sequence reads: CASSRQYGSTDTQYF. The CDR3 DNA reads as TGTGCCAGCAGTAGACAATACGGTAGCACAGATACGCAGTATTTT.

The chain is built from TRBV5-1 and TRBJ2-7, with TRBD1 matching 11 bases. Per germline, CDR1 SGHRS and CDR2 YFSETQ. The CDR3 runs to 21 residues. Trimming removed 4 bases from V and 3 bases from J; junction bases left unmatched: 24. The CDR3 spells CASSVPTGTGGREGNLYEQYF. The CDR3, as DNA: TGCGCCAGCAGCGTCCCAACCGGGACAGGGGGTCGAGAGGGGAATCTCTACGAGCAGTACTTC.

The rearrangement uses TRBV9 and TRBJ2-1; 9 bases match TRBD2. With 3 bases clipped from V and 0 bases from J, the junction kept 4 bases outside the gene matches. Germline-derived CDR1 and CDR2 are SGDLS and YYNGEE. CDR3 length equals 16 residues. In DNA form, the CDR3 reads TGTGCCAGCAGCGGACTAGCGGACGACTCCTACAATGAGCAGTTCTTC. Translating it yields CASSGLADDSYNEQFF.

The V and J genes are TRBV5-1 and TRBJ2-3; D is undetermined. Germline-derived CDR1 and CDR2 are SGHRS and YFSETQ. The CDR3 sequence is 17 residues long. Deletions cut 4 bases from V and 4 bases from J, with 22 bases between. CDR3 loop: CASSPTQTAILADTQYF. As DNA, the CDR3 is TGCGCCAGCAGCCCAACACAAACTGCGATTCTGGCAGATACGCAGTATTTT.

The chain links TRBV19 to TRBJ2-3, with TRBD2 as a possible D gene (6 bases). From germline, CDR1 is LNHDA and CDR2 SQIVND (reference sequence). V lost 5 bases, J lost 1 base, and 16 bases lay in between. The CDR3 has 16 residues. CDR3 bases: TGTGCCAGTAGTCCCCCAGGAGGGCCACGCACAGATACGCAGTATTTT. Its translation: CASSPPGGPRTDTQYF.

The CDR3 reads CASSFGGPELTEAFF. The DNA for the CDR3 is TGTGCCAGCAGCTTCGGGGGCCCGGAGTTGACTGAAGCTTTCTTT. The chain links TRBV11-2 to TRBJ1-1, with a weak D call TRBD1 (6 bases). The length of the CDR3 is 15 residues. The V and J ends lost 3 bases and 5 bases respectively, with 16 bases between them. Germline V lookup: CDR1 SGHAT, CDR2 FQNNGV.

This chain links TRBV6-6 with TRBJ2-7; TRBD2 matches at 13 bases. CDR1 is MNHNY and CDR2 is SVGAGI in the germline V gene (reference sequence). CDR3 length equals 16 residues. V shed 6 bases and J 3 bases; nucleotides not matched to a gene: 8. The CDR3 bases are TGTGCCAGCAGGAGACTAGCGGGAGGAGGGGGCTACGAGCAGTACTTC. Protein product: CASRRLAGGGGYEQYF.